The T cell receptor (beta chain) described here comes from a study of T cells after yellow fever vaccination. TCRdb recomputed calls from the 5' RACE reads with MiXCR, one row per CDR3 protein. The top ten clones hold approximately 3.3% of a sample with about 340,000 distinct CDR3 sequences, around 12% of them seen once. Deletions cut 2 bases from V and 1 base from J, with 18 bases between. This CDR3 is 17 amino acids long. Germline CDR1 is SGHRS and CDR2 is YFSETQ. The J gene is TRBJ1-1, the V gene TRBV5-1, with a weak D call TRBD1 (6 bases). The sample here was CD4+ T cells sorted from PBMCs, taken 15 days after the yellow fever booster vaccination. This receptor was taken from a man younger than 30 who received the YFV17D yellow fever vaccine. The chain's CDR3 is CASSFTGINRENTEAFF. The CDR3 region has the DNA TGCGCCAGCAGCTTCACAGGGATTAATCGAGAGAACACTGAAGCTTTCTTT.